This T cell receptor (beta chain) came from a study of brain T cells in children with intractable seizures. Overall study results and limits: Patients' HCMV serostatus was unknown; virus specificity rests on CDR3 similarity alone.

Sequencing was limited to surgery cases with top T cell transcript signatures in brain tissue. The V gene lost 6 bases and the J gene lost 8 bases, with 19 bases spanning the gap. Germline V gives CDR1 MDHEN, CDR2 SYDVKM. CDR3 length equals 15 residues. To note about this clone: The target antigen is unknown.

The repertoire was sequenced with immunoSEQ multiplex PCR; TCRdb's copy has only in-frame clones and lacks some. Among 100,000 to 120,000 clones listed, 94% were seen once. The input for sequencing was peripheral blood, taken at surgery. The chain combines TRBV28 with TRBJ1-4, with D unclear. The TCR sequence derives from a boy under two years old with hemimegalencephaly and intractable seizures. The CDR3, as DNA: TGTGCCAGCAGCCCCCGGACGGTTAAAGGGGAAAAACTGTTTTTT. This sequence encodes CASSPRTVKGEKLFF.